These T cell receptor beta chains were read from a single sample in a study of blood T cell repertoires in COVID-19. The protocol was immunoSEQ multiplex PCR, while the TCRdb copy is restricted to in-frame clones and leaves out a portion. The sample shows 150,000 to 200,000 clones, 88% of them seen only once. Sequenced: PBMCs or T cells enriched from blood (not recorded which). Receptors originate from a woman between 18 and 29 years old who had recovered from COVID-19. Both conserved end residues are part of each CDR3.

v_gene: TRBV28
j_gene: TRBJ1-1
len: 15
CDR3aa: CASSLPRGQGVEAFF

v_gene: TRBV7-2
j_gene: TRBJ2-7
len: 17
CDR3aa: CASSPFSRTSGFYEQYF

v_gene: TRBV6-5
j_gene: TRBJ1-5
len: 14
CDR3aa: CASRRQPSNQPQHF

v_gene: TRBV12-3/TRBV12-4
j_gene: TRBJ2-7
len: 13
CDR3aa: CATQQGWSYEQYF

v_gene: TRBV14
j_gene: TRBJ1-2
len: 17
CDR3aa: CASSQARTGGGDYGYTF

v_gene: TRBV2
j_gene: TRBJ1-1
len: 15
CDR3aa: CASSDPTGRNTEAFF

v_gene: TRBV10-1
j_gene: TRBJ2-5
len: 14
CDR3aa: CASSESGDLETQYF

v_gene: TRBV25-1
j_gene: TRBJ2-7
len: 13
CDR3aa: CASRPGGDGEQYF

v_gene: TRBV28
j_gene: TRBJ2-5
len: 11
CDR3aa: CASSLFETQYF

v_gene: TRBV30
j_gene: TRBJ1-1
len: 12
CDR3aa: CAWSVGAYEAFF

v_gene: TRBV28
j_gene: TRBJ2-2
len: 14
CDR3aa: CAGAGGGNTGELFF

v_gene: TRBV6-5
j_gene: TRBJ1-6
len: 12
CDR3aa: CASRQFNSPLHF

v_gene: TRBV3-1/TRBV3-2
j_gene: TRBJ1-5
len: 15
CDR3aa: CASSQDVGGIQPQHF

v_gene: TRBV28
j_gene: TRBJ1-2
len: 15
CDR3aa: CASSIRTGNNYGYTF

v_gene: TRBV6-5
j_gene: TRBJ1-6
len: 14
CDR3aa: CASSLDRAGGTLHF

v_gene: TRBV6-2/TRBV6-3
j_gene: TRBJ2-5
len: 15
CDR3aa: CASSYQGARRETQYF

v_gene: TRBV6-2/TRBV6-3
j_gene: TRBJ2-7
len: 12
CDR3aa: CASSDNTDEQYF

v_gene: TRBV13
j_gene: TRBJ2-2
len: 13
CDR3aa: CASSASGTGELFF

v_gene: TRBV3-1/TRBV3-2
j_gene: TRBJ2-3
len: 16
CDR3aa: CASSQGVGGHTDTQYF

v_gene: TRBV2
j_gene: TRBJ2-7
len: 14
CDR3aa: CASRGDYSNYEQYF